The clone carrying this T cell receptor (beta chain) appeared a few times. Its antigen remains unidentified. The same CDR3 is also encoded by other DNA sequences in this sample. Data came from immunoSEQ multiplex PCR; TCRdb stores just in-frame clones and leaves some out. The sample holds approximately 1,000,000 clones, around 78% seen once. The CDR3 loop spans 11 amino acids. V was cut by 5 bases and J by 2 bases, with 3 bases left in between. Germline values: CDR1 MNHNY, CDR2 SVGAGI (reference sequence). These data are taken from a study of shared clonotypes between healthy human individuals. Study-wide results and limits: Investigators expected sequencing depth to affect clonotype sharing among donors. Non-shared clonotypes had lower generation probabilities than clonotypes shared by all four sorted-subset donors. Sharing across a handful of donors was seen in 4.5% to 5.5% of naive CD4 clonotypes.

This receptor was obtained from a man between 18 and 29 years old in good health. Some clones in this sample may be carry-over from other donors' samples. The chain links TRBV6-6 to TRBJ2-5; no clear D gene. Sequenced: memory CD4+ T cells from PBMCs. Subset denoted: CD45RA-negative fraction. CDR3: CASSPQETQYF. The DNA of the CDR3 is TGTGCCAGCAGTCCACAAGAGACCCAGTACTTC.